This TCR beta chain was profiled in a study of Graves' ophthalmopathy and Graves' hyperthyroidism. In this sample, this clonotype turned up a few times. The antigen remains unidentified. General observations from the study: Blood contained most expanded thyroid clonotypes exceeding 0.001 frequency.

The germline V and J ends were trimmed by 7 bases and 6 bases, with 12 bases remaining between them. Germline V lookup: CDR1 SQVTM, CDR2 ANQGSEA. The CDR3 is 11 amino acids. The authors amplified TCR beta CDR3 regions, and they did so from RNA transcripts for repertoire sequencing. HTBI primers were used in a first-round RT-PCR, which preceded a second-round multiplex PCR. TCRdb re-analysed the multiplex PCR reads in MiXCR, keeping a single row per CDR3 protein. The data contain approximately 640,000 distinct CDR3 sequences, over 40% of them singletons. This chain uses TRBV29-1 with TRBJ1-2, with D possibly TRBD1 on 6 matching bases. The sample comprised peripheral blood. The sequence was collected from an adult man with Graves' ophthalmopathy. The CDR3 reads CSARTADGYTF. In DNA, the CDR3 is TGCAGCGCCAGGACAGCGGATGGCTACACCTTC.